The 16 T cell receptor beta chains given below trace back to one sample, sequenced in a study of T-cell reconstitution after alpha-beta-depleted transplantation in children. Preparation of the TCRbeta library was carried out with unique molecular identifiers. TCRdb used MiXCR to reprocess the PCR reads, holding one entry per CDR3 protein. Among around 250,000 distinct CDR3 sequences listed, roughly 25% were seen once. The sequenced sample was PBMCs, obtained before TCRalphabeta/CD19-depleted stem cell transplant. These TCRs come from a girl aged 2 to 9 with Fanconi anemia, due to receive a stem cell transplant.

There are a few counts of this clonotype. V is TRBV20-1 and J is TRBJ2-7; 7 nucleotides line up with TRBD1. V gave up 4 bases and J gave up 3 bases; unmatched junction bases: 15. Germline V gene data show CDR1 as DFQATT and CDR2 as SNEGSKA (reference sequence). There are 16 residues in the CDR3. The CDR3 loop is CSATSTGQAPFYEQYF. The CDR3, as DNA: TGCAGTGCTACCAGCACCGGACAGGCACCTTTCTACGAGCAGTACTTC.

The chain is built from TRBV18 and TRBJ1-5; D unclear. Between the trimmed V and J ends, which lost 4 bases and 4 bases, there was a span of 8 bases. From germline, CDR1 is KGHSH and CDR2 LQKENI. The CDR3 spans 13 residues. The CDR3 DNA sequence: TGTGCCAGCTCACAGGACTTTAATCAGCCCCAGCATTTT. This encodes CASSQDFNQPQHF.

This chain connects TRBV20-1 to TRBJ2-3, with 10 bases fitting TRBD1. V shed 3 bases and J 2 bases; nucleotides not matched to a gene: 5. The V gene's germline CDR1 is DFQATT and CDR2 SNEGSKA (reference sequence). This CDR3 has 15 amino acids. The CDR3 is CSASRTGGDTDTQYF. In nucleotides, the CDR3 is TGCAGTGCTAGTCGGACAGGGGGTGACACAGATACGCAGTATTTT.

This clonotype appeared a few times. This chain joins TRBV29-1 and TRBJ1-1; perhaps TRBD1 as D (6 bases). From germline, CDR1 is SQVTM and CDR2 ANQGSEA. The V and J ends lost 7 bases and 4 bases respectively, with 13 bases between them. The CDR3 spans 12 residues. The CDR3, as DNA: TGCAGCGCCAGGACAGTCTTCACTGAAGCTTTCTTT. Protein: CSARTVFTEAFF.

This chain links TRBV20-1 with TRBJ2-3; tentative D call: TRBD2 (5 bases). Trimming removed 7 bases from V and 2 bases from J, with 19 bases in between. This CDR3 spans 15 amino acids. The V gene's germline CDR1 is DFQATT and CDR2 SNEGSKA (reference sequence). CDR3 amino acids: CSVQSATSPTDTQYF. The DNA for the CDR3 is TGCAGTGTTCAATCCGCTACTAGTCCCACAGATACGCAGTATTTT.

This clonotype has a handful of counts. V usage is TRBV7-3 and J usage is TRBJ2-1; D may be TRBD1 or TRBD2 (5 bases each). Germline V CDR1 and CDR2: SGHTA, FQGTGA. Deletions cut 4 bases from V and 2 bases from J, with 12 bases between. The CDR3 sequence is 15 residues long. CDR3 amino acids: CASSSTRGPYNEQFF. CDR3 coding DNA: TGTGCCAGCAGCTCCACTCGGGGCCCCTACAATGAGCAGTTCTTC.

This clonotype occurred a few times. The chain has TRBV29-1 and TRBJ2-7, with D tentatively TRBD1 (6 bases). Germline lookup yields CDR1 SQVTM and CDR2 ANQGSEA. This CDR3 contains 14 residues. V was pared by 1 base and J by 0 bases, with 10 bases between. CDR3: CSVEGVDSSYEQYF. In DNA form, the CDR3 reads TGCAGCGTTGAAGGAGTGGACAGCTCCTACGAGCAGTACTTC.

A remark on this clonotype: This likely comes from a read error, as the CDR3 has no conserved phenylalanine or tryptophan at its end. The chain combines TRBV20-1 with TRBJ2-1, with D unresolved. The CDR3 contains 12 residues. Germline V CDR1 and CDR2: DFQATT, SNEGSKA (reference sequence). V lost 6 bases and J lost 7, with 13 bases in between. The CDR3: CSAPLGWNEQFL. DNA of the CDR3: TGCAGTGCCCCATTGGGGTGGAATGAGCAGTTCTTG.

This clonotype has more than one count but fewer than ten. The genes are TRBV7-3 and TRBJ2-6, with D maybe TRBD1 (5 bases). The CDR3 is 16 amino acids. The germline gives CDR1 SGHTA, CDR2 FQGTGA. Between the trimmed V and J ends, which lost 3 bases and 1 base, there was a span of 10 bases. The CDR3 region has the DNA TGTGCCAGCAGCTTGAACAGGAATTCTGGGGCCAACGTCCTGACTTTC. Translating gives CASSLNRNSGANVLTF.

The chain recombines TRBV20-1 with TRBJ2-5; TRBD2 aligns across 8 bases. The CDR3 consists of 13 residues. The junction had 6 bases not matched to a gene; V was cut back by 8 bases and J by 1 base. Germline CDR1 reads DFQATT; CDR2 reads SNEGSKA (reference sequence). The CDR3 here is CSPVGLAQETQYF. Here the CDR3 DNA reads TGCAGTCCCGTAGGACTAGCCCAAGAGACCCAGTACTTC.

The chain has TRBV29-1 and TRBJ2-1; 8 bases are a match to TRBD1. In germline, CDR1 is SQVTM, CDR2 ANQGSEA. The CDR3 contains 17 residues. V lost 0 bases and J lost 3; bases outside the gene matches: 10. CDR3 coding DNA: TGCAGCGTTGAAGATGAAGGGCGGGACAGGTTCTACAATGAGCAGTTCTTC. Amino acids: CSVEDEGRDRFYNEQFF.

The chain links TRBV20-1 to TRBJ1-1; D unclear. Trimming shortened V by 3 bases and J by 3 bases, and 11 bases separated the two germline ends. The CDR3 extends over 13 amino acids. Germline-derived CDR1 and CDR2 are DFQATT and SNEGSKA (reference sequence). The CDR3 DNA follows: TGCAGTGCTAGGGACCCGTGGGACACTGAAGCTTTCTTT. It specifies CSARDPWDTEAFF.

This clonotype was counted once. The chain joins TRBV11-2 to TRBJ2-1; TRBD2 aligns across 7 bases. The CDR3 extends over 21 amino acids. V trimming: 4 bases; J trimming: 2 bases; junction bases outside the gene matches: 23. The germline gives CDR1 SGHAT, CDR2 FQNNGV. The CDR3 DNA is TGTGCCAGCAGCTCAGTTTCCGAGTATGGGCGGGGCGGGAGAACCTACAATGAGCAGTTCTTC. Its translation: CASSSVSEYGRGGRTYNEQFF.

The gene calls are TRBV7-9 and TRBJ2-1; TRBD2 matches at 8 bases. The V gene end was trimmed by 7 bases and the J gene end by 12 bases; junction bases not matched to a gene: 11. The CDR3 spans 13 residues. CDR1 is SEHNR and CDR2 is FQNEAQ in the germline V gene (reference sequence). The CDR3 region is CASKPGGPIAQFF. The CDR3 DNA reads TGTGCCAGCAAACCGGGAGGGCCTATTGCGCAGTTCTTC. Variable domain in full (rest from reference TRBV7-9 and TRBJ2-1): DTGVSQNPRHKITKRGQNVTFRCDPISEHNRLYWYRQTLGQGPEFLTYFQNEAQLEKSRLLSDRFSAERPKGSFSTLEIQRTEQGDSAMYLCASKPGGPIAQFFGPGTRLTVL.

This clonotype was found many times. The V call is TRBV15, the J call TRBJ2-5; D is unclear. The CDR3 has 15 amino acids. Trimming stripped 0 bases from V and 1 base from J, with 9 bases between. Per the germline V gene, CDR1 is LNHNV and CDR2 is YYDKDF (reference sequence). The CDR3 sequence is CATSRETLLQETQYF. Here the CDR3 DNA reads TGTGCCACCAGCAGAGAGACGCTGCTCCAAGAGACCCAGTACTTC.

This rearrangement joins TRBV20-1 to TRBJ2-1; no clear D gene. The germline V and J ends were trimmed by 1 base and 9 bases, with 13 bases remaining between them. CDR3 length equals 13 residues. Per germline, CDR1 DFQATT and CDR2 SNEGSKA (reference sequence). The CDR3 loop is CSARVLVSGEQFF. For the CDR3, the DNA is TGCAGTGCTAGAGTTTTAGTGTCCGGTGAGCAGTTCTTC.